This is a list of T cell receptor beta chains from one sample in a study of PD-L1 blockade in urothelial cancer. Clones were sequenced by immunoSEQ multiplex PCR, and TCRdb holds only the in-frame ones, with some missing. Seen here are under 55,000 clones, over 70% observed once, and the top ten hold 5.8%. Sequencing was performed on PBMCs, taken around atezolizumab (anti-PD-L1) treatment. Receptors originate from a man aged 40-49 years with urothelial cancer. Both conserved end residues are part of each CDR3. Each record gives: J gene, clone size, D gene, V gene, CDR3 protein, CDR3 DNA. The D gene is left open where the match is weak. Size is stated for part of the rows, as once, few or many counts, or as a class when the clone is expanded.

J: TRBJ2-1
size: -
D: -
V: TRBV9
CDR3: CASSVDLPDEQFF
DNA: TGTGCCAGCAGCGTAGACCTCCCAGATGAGCAGTTCTTC

J: TRBJ2-2
size: -
D: -
V: TRBV7-9
CDR3: CASSSQDSSNTGELFF
DNA: TGTGCCAGCAGCTCCCAAGACAGCTCGAACACCGGGGAGCTGTTTTTT

J: TRBJ2-1
size: -
D: TRBD2
V: TRBV7-7
CDR3: CASSPIAGLVGNEQFF
DNA: TGTGCTAGCAGTCCGATCGCGGGACTAGTAGGCAATGAGCAGTTCTTC

J: TRBJ1-2
size: -
D: -
V: TRBV27
CDR3: CASSLGGIYGYTF
DNA: TGTGCCAGCAGTTTAGGGGGCATCTATGGCTACACCTTC

J: TRBJ2-7
size: -
D: TRBD2
V: TRBV18
CDR3: CASSLLPGGTSSYEQYF
DNA: TGTGCCAGCTCACTCCTCCCGGGGGGGACGAGCTCCTACGAGCAGTACTTC

J: TRBJ2-7
size: -
D: -
V: TRBV15
CDR3: CATSREEGLEQYF
DNA: TGTGCCACCAGCAGAGAGGAGGGACTCGAGCAGTACTTC

J: TRBJ2-1
size: -
D: -
V: TRBV28
CDR3: CASSFITGLRARNEQFF
DNA: TGTGCCAGCAGTTTCATTACGGGACTGAGAGCGAGAAATGAGCAGTTCTTC

J: TRBJ2-7
size: -
D: -
V: TRBV4-3
CDR3: CASSHSQTSYEQYF
DNA: TGCGCCAGCAGCCATAGCCAAACCTCCTACGAGCAGTACTTC

J: TRBJ2-1
size: -
D: TRBD1
V: TRBV7-6
CDR3: CASSLGGQPYNEQFF
DNA: TGTGCCAGCAGCTTAGGGGGACAGCCTTACAATGAGCAGTTCTTC

J: TRBJ1-1
size: few
D: -
V: TRBV30
CDR3: CAWSVQTEAFF
DNA: TGTGCCTGGAGTGTCCAGACTGAAGCTTTCTTT

J: TRBJ1-2
size: -
D: -
V: TRBV7-2
CDR3: CASSLTVGYTF
DNA: TGTGCCAGCAGCTTGACAGTCGGCTACACCTTC